This TCR beta chain was obtained from a study of T cells in tumors after PD-1 blockade (dated by TCRdb to 2018 to 2020). Background on the whole study: Patients with prior checkpoint blockade, systemic immunosuppressant use, or recent radiotherapy or other anti-cancer therapy within 4 weeks were excluded. RECIST version 1.1 was the standard used to evaluate clinical response. Patients were treated with either pembrolizumab 200 mg every 3 weeks or cemiplimab 350 mg every 2 weeks. Using site-matched tumors from BCC or SCC patients sampled before and after anti-PD-1 therapy, the study carried out paired single-cell RNA and TCR sequencing. On average, peripheral blood samples had 110,000 or so TCR templates (range roughly 22,000-260,000) and 35,000 to 40,000 unique clonotypes. To compare clonotypes in blood versus tumor, bulk TCR sequencing was run on fewer than 11 peripheral blood samples drawn from roughly 5 patients. A subset of patients also received ongoing daily vismodegib 150 mg during anti-PD-1 treatment.

The immunoSEQ platform was used for deep TCRbeta sequencing. In the original analysis: Only productive rearrangements were exported from the immunoSEQ Analyzer for further analysis. Bulk TCRbeta clonotypes were assigned T cell phenotypes by matching to single-cell RNA+TCR-seq clones sharing the same TCRbeta sequence. Clone enrichment in tumor was calculated as tumor frequency divided by PBMC frequency from bulk TCR sequencing. TCRs were sorted with GLIPH into specificity groups, meaning clusters of distinct TCRs that share CDR3 motifs and likely recognize common antigens. The clones in this table, taken by TCRdb from immuneACCESS, are in-frame only. Not every clone is retained; where verified, under half of the shortfall comes from an unresolved V gene, and the cause of the rest is unknown. V and J calls and clone size come straight from that table; D and trimming were deduced from the DNA. Recorded for this sample are some 66,000 clones; around 72% of them occurred a single time. The ten largest make up over 3.5% of the sample.

About this clone: Which antigen it targets is not known. There are no base qualities to consult, and no much larger clone falls within one base.

Read against the paper, the sample's time point label means: after anti-PD-1 therapy. Genomic DNA extracted from tumor biopsies or peripheral blood was used for bulk TCRbeta sequencing, with input ranging from roughly 550 ng to 6,500 ng. All patients had histologically proven advanced or metastatic basal or squamous cell carcinoma and were poor candidates for surgical resection. Of the ten or so patients in the basal cell carcinoma cohort, several underwent bulk tumor TCR sequencing. General conclusions and limits of the study: Around 41% of tumor TCR clonotypes were found in blood, and some novel exhausted tumor clones appeared in pre-treatment blood, suggesting peripheral recruitment. Where the novel T cell clones came from was not identified, and possible sources could include lymphoid organs or rare unexpanded clones inside the tumor or in the tumor periphery.

This receptor was obtained from a human donor with basal cell carcinoma. Material: PBMCs, obtained after anti-PD-1 treatment.

In nucleotides, the sequence is TGTGCCAGCAGCTTAGCGCGGCTAGCGGGGGGAGTACAAGAGACCCAGTACTTC. Translation gives CASSLARLAGGVQETQYF. Recombination linked TRBV7-6 to TRBJ2-5; 11 central bases correspond to TRBD2. Including cysteine and phenylalanine, the CDR3 has 18 amino acids. Left in the record is the CDR3 DNA by itself, 54 bases read in frame from the first base. Relative to germline, V is missing 0 bases and J is missing 2 bases, with 8 bases of the junction outside any gene match. Looking up the germline V gene yields CDR1 SGHVS and CDR2 FNYEAQ.